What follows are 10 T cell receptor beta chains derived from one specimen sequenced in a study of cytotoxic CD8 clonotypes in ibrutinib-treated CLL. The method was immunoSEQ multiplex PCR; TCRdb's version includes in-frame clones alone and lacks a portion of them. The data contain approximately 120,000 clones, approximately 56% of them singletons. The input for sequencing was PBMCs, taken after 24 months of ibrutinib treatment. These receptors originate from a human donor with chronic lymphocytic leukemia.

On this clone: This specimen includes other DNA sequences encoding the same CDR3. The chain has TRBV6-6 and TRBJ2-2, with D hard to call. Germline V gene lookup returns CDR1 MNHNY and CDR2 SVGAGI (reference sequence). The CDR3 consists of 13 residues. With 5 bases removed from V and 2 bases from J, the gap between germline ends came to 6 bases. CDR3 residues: CASSSSNTGELFF. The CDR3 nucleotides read TGTGCCAGCAGTAGTAGTAACACCGGGGAGCTGTTTTTT.

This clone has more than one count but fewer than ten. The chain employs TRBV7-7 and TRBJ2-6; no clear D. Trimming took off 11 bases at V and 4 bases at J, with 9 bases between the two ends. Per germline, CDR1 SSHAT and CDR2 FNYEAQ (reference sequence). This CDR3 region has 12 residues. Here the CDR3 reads CAVSSGANVLTF. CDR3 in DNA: TGTGCCGTCTCGTCCGGGGCCAACGTCCTGACTTTC.

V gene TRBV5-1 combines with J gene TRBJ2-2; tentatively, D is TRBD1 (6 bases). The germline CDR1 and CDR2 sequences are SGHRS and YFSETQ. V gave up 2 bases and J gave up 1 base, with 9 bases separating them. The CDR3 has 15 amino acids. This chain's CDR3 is CASSFLTGNTGELFF. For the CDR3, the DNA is TGCGCCAGCAGCTTTCTGACAGGGAACACCGGGGAGCTGTTTTTT.

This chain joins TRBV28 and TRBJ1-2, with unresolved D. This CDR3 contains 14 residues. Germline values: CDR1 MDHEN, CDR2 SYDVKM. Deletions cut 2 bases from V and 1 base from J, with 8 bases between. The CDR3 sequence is CASSLAQSNYGYTF. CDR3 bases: TGTGCCAGCAGTTTAGCACAGAGTAACTATGGCTACACCTTC.

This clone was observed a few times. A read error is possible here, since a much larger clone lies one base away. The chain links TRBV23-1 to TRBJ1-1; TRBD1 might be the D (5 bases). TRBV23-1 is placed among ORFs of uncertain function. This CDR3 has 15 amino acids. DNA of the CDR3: TGTGCCAGCAGCTGGGAGAAGGGACTGAACACTGAAGCTTTCTTT. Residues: CASSWEKGLNTEAFF.

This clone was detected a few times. This CDR3 reads CASSQDRKTGEKLFF. Written as DNA, the CDR3 is TGTGCCAGCAGCCAAGATCGAAAGACCGGCGAAAAACTGTTTTTT. This chain joins TRBV4-2 and TRBJ1-4, with unresolved D. The CDR3 length is 15 residues. Germline loops: CDR1 LGHNA, CDR2 YNFKEQ. V lost 0 bases to trimming and J lost 8 bases, with 13 bases between them.

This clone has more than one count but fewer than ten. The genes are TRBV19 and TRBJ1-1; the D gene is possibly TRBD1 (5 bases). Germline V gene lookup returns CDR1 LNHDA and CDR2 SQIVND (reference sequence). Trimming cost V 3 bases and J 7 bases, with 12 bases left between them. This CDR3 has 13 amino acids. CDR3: CASSIGGVGEAFF. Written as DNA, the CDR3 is TGTGCCAGTAGTATCGGGGGGGTTGGTGAAGCTTTCTTT.

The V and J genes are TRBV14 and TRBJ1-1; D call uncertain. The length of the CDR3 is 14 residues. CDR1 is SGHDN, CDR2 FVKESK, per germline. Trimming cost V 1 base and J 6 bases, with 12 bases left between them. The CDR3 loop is CASSQGGLRAEAFF. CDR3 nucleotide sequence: TGTGCCAGCAGCCAAGGCGGCTTGCGGGCTGAAGCTTTCTTT.

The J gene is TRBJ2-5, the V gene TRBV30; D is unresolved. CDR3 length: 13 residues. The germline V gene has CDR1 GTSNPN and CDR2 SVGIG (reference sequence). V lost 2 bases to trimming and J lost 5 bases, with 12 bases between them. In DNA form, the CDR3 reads TGTGCCTGGAGTTTCCTGGGTATTGAGACCCAGTACTTC. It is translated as CAWSFLGIETQYF.

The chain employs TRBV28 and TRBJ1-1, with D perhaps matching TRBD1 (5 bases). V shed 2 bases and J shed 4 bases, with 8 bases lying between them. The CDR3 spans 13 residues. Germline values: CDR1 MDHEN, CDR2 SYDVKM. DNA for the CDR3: TGTGCCAGCAGTTTACCAGGGCGCACTGAAGCTTTCTTT. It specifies CASSLPGRTEAFF.